The clone carrying this T cell receptor (beta chain) showed up just once. Source study methods: Estimation of nucleated cell counts was performed using reference gene primer amplification. Repertoires were generated with immunoSEQ multiplex PCR, while TCRdb's copy carries only in-frame clones and drops some. V, J and clone size were drawn from that table, and D and trimming were deduced from the DNA. The table has over 45,000 clones, around 90% seen once. These data come from a study of blood T cell repertoires in COVID-19. For the study at large: PBMCs, B-cell-depleted T cells, or T cells were the source of the cDNA or gDNA that made up the material.

With 4 bases clipped from V and 3 bases from J, the junction kept 7 bases outside the gene matches. Germline V gives CDR1 SGHRS, CDR2 YFSETQ. This CDR3 comprises 15 residues. This TCR derives from a woman aged 55-70 years with active or convalescent COVID-19. Sequenced sample: peripheral blood. This rearrangement joins TRBV5-1 to TRBJ1-1; 9 bases match TRBD1. The CDR3 is CASSDPGTGHTEAFF. The DNA for the CDR3 is TGCGCCAGCAGCGATCCCGGGACAGGGCACACTGAAGCTTTCTTT.